The 2 T cell receptor beta chains below were found in one sample sequenced in a study of shared clonotypes between healthy human individuals. Using immunoSEQ multiplex PCR, the repertoire was profiled, and TCRdb retains in-frame clones only, with some absent. This table has over 2 million clones, 85% to 95% appearing once. The sample was naive CD4+ T cells sorted from blood. Subset noted: CD45RA+ positively selected. The receptors shown here come from a man aged 18 to 35 in good health.

V is TRBV7-2 and J is TRBJ2-7; 10 positions agree with TRBD1. V was clipped by 5 bases and J by 2 bases; unmatched bases: 3. Looked up from germline, CDR1 is SGHTA and CDR2 is FQGNSA. The CDR3 is made up of 14 amino acids. This CDR3 reads CASSQDRGPYEQYF. Written as DNA, the CDR3 is TGTGCCAGCAGCCAAGACAGGGGGCCCTACGAGCAGTACTTC.

Concerning this clone itself: The sample holds other DNA sequences that translate to the same CDR3. The chain links TRBV5-1 to TRBJ2-2; D call uncertain. The CDR3 totals 15 residues. V gave up 1 base and J gave up 1 base, with 8 bases separating them. Germline V gene sequence: CDR1 SGHRS, CDR2 YFSETQ. This CDR3 reads CASSLKGGNTGELFF. CDR3 nucleotides: TGCGCCAGCAGCTTGAAGGGCGGGAACACCGGGGAGCTGTTTTTT.